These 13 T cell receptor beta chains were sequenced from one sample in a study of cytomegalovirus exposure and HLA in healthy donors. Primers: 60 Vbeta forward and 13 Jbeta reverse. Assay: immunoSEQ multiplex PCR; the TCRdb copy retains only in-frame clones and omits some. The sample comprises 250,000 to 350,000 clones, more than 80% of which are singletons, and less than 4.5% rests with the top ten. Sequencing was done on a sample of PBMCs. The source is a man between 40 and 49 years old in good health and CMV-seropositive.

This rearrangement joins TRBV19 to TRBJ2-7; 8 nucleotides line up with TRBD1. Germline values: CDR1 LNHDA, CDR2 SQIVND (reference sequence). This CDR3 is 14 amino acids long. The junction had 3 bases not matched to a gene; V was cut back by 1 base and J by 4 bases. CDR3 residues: CASSIARGPYEQYF. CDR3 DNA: TGTGCCAGTAGTATAGCCAGGGGGCCTTACGAGCAGTACTTC.

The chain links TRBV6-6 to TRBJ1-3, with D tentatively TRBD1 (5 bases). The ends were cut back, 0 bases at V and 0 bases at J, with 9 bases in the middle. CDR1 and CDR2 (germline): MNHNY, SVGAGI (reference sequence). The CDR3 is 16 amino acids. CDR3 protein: CASSYSGGSSGNTIYF. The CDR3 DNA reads TGTGCCAGCAGTTACTCGGGGGGATCCTCTGGAAACACCATATATTTT.

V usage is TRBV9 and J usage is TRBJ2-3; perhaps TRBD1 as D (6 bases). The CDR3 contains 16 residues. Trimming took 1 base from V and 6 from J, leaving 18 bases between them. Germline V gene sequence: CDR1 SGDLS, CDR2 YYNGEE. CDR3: CASSVNIQGNGDTQYF. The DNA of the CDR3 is TGTGCCAGCAGCGTAAACATCCAGGGGAATGGGGATACGCAGTATTTT.

This CDR3 is CASSFRWDWNTGELFF. CDR3 sequence (DNA): TGTGCCAGCAGCTTTAGATGGGACTGGAACACCGGGGAGCTGTTTTTT. V usage is TRBV7-2 and J usage is TRBJ2-2, with D tentatively TRBD2 (6 bases). Trimming removed 3 bases at V and 1 base at J, with 12 bases between. This CDR3 region has 16 residues. Germline lookup yields CDR1 SGHTA and CDR2 FQGNSA.

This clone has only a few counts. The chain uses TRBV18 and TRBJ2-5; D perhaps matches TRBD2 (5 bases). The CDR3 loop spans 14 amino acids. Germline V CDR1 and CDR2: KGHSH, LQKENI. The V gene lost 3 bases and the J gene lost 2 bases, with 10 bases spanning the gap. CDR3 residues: CASSPDFPQETQYF. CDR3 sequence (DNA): TGTGCCAGCTCACCGGACTTCCCTCAAGAGACCCAGTACTTC.

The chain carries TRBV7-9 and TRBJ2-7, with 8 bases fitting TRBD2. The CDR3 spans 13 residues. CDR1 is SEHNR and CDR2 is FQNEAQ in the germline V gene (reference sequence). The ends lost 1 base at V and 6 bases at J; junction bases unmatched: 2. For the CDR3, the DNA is TGTGCCAGCAGCTTAGTAGCGGGACCCGAGCAGTACTTC. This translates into CASSLVAGPEQYF.

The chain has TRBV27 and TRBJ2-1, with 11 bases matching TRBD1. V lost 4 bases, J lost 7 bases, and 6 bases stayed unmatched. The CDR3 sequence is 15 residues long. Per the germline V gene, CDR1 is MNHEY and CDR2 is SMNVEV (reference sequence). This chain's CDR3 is CASSSGTGGKNEQFF. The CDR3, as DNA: TGTGCCAGCAGTTCCGGGACAGGGGGTAAAAATGAGCAGTTCTTC.

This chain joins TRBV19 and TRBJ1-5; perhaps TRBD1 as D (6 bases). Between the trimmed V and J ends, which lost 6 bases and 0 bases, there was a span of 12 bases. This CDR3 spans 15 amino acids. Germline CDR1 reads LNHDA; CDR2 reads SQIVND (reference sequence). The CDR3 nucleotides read TGTGCCAGTAGCTGGACAGAGATTAGCAATCAGCCCCAGCATTTT. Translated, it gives CASSWTEISNQPQHF.

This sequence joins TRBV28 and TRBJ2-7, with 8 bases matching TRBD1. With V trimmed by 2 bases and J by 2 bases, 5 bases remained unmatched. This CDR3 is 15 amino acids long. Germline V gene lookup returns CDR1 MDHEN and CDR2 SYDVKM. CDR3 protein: CASSLRATGAYEQYF. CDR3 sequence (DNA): TGTGCCAGCAGTTTACGAGCGACAGGGGCCTACGAGCAGTACTTC.

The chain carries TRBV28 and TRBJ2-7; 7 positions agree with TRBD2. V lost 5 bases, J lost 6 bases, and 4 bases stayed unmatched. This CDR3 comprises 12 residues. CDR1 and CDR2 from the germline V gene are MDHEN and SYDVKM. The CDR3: CASSRDYSEQYF. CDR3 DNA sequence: TGTGCCAGCAGTCGGGACTATTCCGAGCAGTACTTC.

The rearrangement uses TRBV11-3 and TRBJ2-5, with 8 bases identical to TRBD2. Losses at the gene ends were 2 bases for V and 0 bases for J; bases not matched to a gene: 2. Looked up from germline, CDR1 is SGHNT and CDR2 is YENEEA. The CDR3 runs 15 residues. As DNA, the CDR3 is TGTGCCAGCAGCTTAAGGGGACTAGACCAAGAGACCCAGTACTTC. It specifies CASSLRGLDQETQYF.

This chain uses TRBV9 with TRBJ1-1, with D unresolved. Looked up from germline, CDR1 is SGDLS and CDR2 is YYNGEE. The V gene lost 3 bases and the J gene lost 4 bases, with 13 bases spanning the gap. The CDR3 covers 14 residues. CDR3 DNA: TGTGCCAGCAGCGAGACGAGCGGAGTCACTGAAGCTTTCTTT. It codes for CASSETSGVTEAFF.

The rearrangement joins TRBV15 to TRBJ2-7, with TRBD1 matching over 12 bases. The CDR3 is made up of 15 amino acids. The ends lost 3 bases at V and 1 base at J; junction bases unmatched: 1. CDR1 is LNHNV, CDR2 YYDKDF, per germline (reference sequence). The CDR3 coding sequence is TGTGCCACCAGCAGGGGACAGGGGGCATCCTACGAGCAGTACTTC. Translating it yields CATSRGQGASYEQYF. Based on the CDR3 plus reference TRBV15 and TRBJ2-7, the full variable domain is DAMVIQNPRYQVTQFGKPVTLSCSQTLNHNVMYWYQQKSSQAPKLLFHYYDKDFNNEADTPDNFQSRRPNTSFCFLDIRSPGLGDTAMYLCATSRGQGASYEQYFGPGTRLTVT.